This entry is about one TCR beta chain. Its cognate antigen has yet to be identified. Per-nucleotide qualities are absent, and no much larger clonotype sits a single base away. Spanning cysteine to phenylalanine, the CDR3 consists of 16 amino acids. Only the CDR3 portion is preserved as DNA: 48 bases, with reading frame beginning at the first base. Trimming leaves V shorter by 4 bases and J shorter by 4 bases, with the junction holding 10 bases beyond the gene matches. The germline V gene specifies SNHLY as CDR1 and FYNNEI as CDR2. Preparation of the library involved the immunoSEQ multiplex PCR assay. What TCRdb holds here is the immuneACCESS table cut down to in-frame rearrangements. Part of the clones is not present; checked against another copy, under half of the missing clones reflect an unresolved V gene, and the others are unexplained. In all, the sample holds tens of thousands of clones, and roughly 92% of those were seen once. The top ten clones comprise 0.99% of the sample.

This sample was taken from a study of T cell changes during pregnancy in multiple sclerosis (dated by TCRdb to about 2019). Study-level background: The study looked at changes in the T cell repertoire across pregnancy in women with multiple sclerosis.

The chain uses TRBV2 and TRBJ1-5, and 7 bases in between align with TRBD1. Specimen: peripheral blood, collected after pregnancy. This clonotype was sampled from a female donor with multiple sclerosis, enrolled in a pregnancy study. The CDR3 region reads CASSAEARGYNQPQHF. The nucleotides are TGTGCCAGCAGTGCGGAGGCCAGGGGGTATAATCAGCCCCAGCATTTT.